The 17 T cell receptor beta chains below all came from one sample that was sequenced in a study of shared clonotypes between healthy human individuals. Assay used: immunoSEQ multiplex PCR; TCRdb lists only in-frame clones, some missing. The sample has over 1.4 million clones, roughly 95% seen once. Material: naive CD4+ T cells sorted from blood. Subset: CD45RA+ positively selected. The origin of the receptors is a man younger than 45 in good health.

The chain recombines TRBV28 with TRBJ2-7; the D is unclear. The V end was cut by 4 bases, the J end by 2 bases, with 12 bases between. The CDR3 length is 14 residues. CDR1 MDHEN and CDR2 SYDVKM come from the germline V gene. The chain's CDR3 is CASSSFTRAYEQYF. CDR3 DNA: TGTGCCAGCAGTTCTTTTACAAGGGCCTACGAGCAGTACTTC.

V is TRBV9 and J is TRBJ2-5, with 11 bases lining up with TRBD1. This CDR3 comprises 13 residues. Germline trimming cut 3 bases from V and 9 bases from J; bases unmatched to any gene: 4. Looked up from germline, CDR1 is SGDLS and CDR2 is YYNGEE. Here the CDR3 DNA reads TGTGCCAGCAGCGAAACGGACAGGGGGCCCCAGTACTTC. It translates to CASSETDRGPQYF.

The CDR3 reads CASRPYTGLVTDTQYF. The CDR3 nucleotides read TGTGCCAGCAGGCCATATACAGGACTAGTCACTGATACGCAGTATTTT. The chain carries TRBV28 and TRBJ2-3; 7 bases fit TRBD2. CDR1 and CDR2 from the germline V gene are MDHEN and SYDVKM. Trimming took 6 bases from V and 6 from J; bases not matched to a gene: 15. The CDR3 is 16 amino acids. Supplemented by reference TRBV28 and TRBJ2-3, the full variable domain reads DVKVTQSSRYLVKRTGEKVFLECVQDMDHENMFWYRQDPGLGLRLIYFSYDVKMKEKGDIPEGYSVSREKKERFSLILESASTNQTSMYLCASRPYTGLVTDTQYFGPGTRLTVL.

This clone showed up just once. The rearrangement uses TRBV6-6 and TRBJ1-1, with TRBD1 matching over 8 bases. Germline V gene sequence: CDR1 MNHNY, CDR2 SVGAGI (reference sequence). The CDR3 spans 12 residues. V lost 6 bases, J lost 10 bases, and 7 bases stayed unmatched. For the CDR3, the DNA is TGTGCCAGCAGCCCCCCCGACAGGGGAGCTTTCTTT. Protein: CASSPPDRGAFF.

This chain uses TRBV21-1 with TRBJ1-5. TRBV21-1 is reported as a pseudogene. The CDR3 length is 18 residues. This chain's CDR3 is CASSKEPGGGYSNQPQHF. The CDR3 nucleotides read TGTGCCAGCAGCAAAGAACCAGGGGGGGGATATAGCAATCAGCCCCAGCATTTT.

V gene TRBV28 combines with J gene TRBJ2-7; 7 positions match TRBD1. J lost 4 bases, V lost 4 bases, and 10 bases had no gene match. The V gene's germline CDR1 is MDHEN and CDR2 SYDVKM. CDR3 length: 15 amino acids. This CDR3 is CASSSRTGDFYEQYF. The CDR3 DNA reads TGTGCCAGCAGTTCAAGGACAGGAGACTTTTACGAGCAGTACTTC. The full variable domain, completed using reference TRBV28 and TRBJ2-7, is DVKVTQSSRYLVKRTGEKVFLECVQDMDHENMFWYRQDPGLGLRLIYFSYDVKMKEKGDIPEGYSVSREKKERFSLILESASTNQTSMYLCASSSRTGDFYEQYFGPGTRLTVT.

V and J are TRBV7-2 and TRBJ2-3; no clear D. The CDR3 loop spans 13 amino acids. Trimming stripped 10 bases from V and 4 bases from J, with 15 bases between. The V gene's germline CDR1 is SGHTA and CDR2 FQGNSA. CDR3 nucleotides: TGTGCCAACTCCCGGTTTCTCTCAGATACGCAGTATTTT. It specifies CANSRFLSDTQYF.

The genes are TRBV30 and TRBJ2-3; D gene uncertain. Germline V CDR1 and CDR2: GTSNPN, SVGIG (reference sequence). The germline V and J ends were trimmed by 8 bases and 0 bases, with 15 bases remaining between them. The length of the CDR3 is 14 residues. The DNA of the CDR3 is TGTGCCGGAACGTTAGTGGCTAGCACAGATACGCAGTATTTT. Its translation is CAGTLVASTDTQYF.

The CDR3 protein is CSVGLASDTQYF. The CDR3 bases are TGCAGCGTTGGACTAGCGAGTGATACGCAGTATTTT. The chain couples TRBV29-1 to TRBJ2-3; 8 nucleotides match TRBD2. Germline V gene data show CDR1 as SQVTM and CDR2 as ANQGSEA. V dropped 4 bases and J dropped 6; count of bases not matched to a gene: 3. The length of the CDR3 is 12 residues.

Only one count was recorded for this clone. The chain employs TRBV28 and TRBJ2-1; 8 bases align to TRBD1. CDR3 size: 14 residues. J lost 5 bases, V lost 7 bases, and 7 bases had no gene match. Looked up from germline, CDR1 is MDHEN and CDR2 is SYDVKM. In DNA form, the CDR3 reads TGTGCCAGCAATAGACAGGGGAAGGACAATGAGCAGTTCTTC. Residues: CASNRQGKDNEQFF.

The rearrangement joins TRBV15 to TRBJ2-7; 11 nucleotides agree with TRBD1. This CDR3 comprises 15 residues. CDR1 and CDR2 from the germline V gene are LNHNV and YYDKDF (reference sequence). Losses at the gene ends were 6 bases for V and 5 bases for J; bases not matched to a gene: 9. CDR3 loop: CATRAGQGAFDEQYF. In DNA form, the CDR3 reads TGTGCCACCAGAGCCGGACAGGGGGCTTTTGACGAGCAGTACTTC.

This CDR3 is CASSQAPPGTSGRGNTGELFF. The CDR3 coding sequence is TGTGCCAGCAGCCAAGCCCCACCAGGGACTAGCGGGAGAGGGAACACCGGGGAGCTGTTTTTT. This chain joins TRBV14 and TRBJ2-2; 14 bases map to TRBD2. This CDR3 is built from 21 residues. Germline V gene lookup returns CDR1 SGHDN and CDR2 FVKESK. V lost 1 base, J lost 1 base, and 11 bases stayed unmatched.

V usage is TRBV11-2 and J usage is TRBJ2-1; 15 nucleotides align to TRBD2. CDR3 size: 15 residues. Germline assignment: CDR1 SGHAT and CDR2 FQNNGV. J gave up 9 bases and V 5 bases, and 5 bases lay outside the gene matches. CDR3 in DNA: TGTGCCAGCAGCGTGGGACTAGCGGGAGGCATTGAGCAGTTCTTC. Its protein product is CASSVGLAGGIEQFF.

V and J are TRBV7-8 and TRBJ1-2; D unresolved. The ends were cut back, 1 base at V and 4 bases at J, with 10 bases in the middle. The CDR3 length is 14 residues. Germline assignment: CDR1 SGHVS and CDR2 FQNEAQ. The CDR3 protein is CASSLVGLGYGYTF. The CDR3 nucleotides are TGTGCCAGCAGCTTAGTGGGCTTGGGCTATGGCTACACCTTC. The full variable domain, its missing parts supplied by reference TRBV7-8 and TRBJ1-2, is GAGVSQSPRYKVAKRGQDVALRCDPISGHVSLFWYQQALGQGPEFLTYFQNEAQLDKSGLPSDRFFAERPEGSVSTLKIQRTQQEDSAVYLCASSLVGLGYGYTFGSGTRLTVV.

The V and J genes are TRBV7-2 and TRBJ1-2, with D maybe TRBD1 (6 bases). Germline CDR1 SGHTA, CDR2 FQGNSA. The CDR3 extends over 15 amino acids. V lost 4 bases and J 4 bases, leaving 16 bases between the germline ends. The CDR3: CASSSYGGGGYGYTF. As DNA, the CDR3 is TGTGCCAGCAGCTCGTACGGCGGGGGCGGCTATGGCTACACCTTC.

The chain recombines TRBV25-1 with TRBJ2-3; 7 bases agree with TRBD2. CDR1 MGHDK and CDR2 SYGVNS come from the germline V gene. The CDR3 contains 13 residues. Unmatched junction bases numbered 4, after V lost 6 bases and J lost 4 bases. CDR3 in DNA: TGTGCCAGCAGGCGGGAGTTGGCAGATACGCAGTATTTT. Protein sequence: CASRRELADTQYF.

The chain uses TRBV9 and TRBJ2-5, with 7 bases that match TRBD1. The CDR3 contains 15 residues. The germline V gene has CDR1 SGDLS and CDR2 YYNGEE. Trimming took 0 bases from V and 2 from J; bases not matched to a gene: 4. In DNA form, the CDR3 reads TGTGCCAGCAGCGTAGAGGGACAGCTTCAAGAGACCCAGTACTTC. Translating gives CASSVEGQLQETQYF.